Listed below are T cell receptor beta chains from one sample, sequenced in a study of blood T cell repertoires in COVID-19. TCRdb keeps only in-frame clones here, not all; method: immunoSEQ multiplex PCR. The sample lists roughly 34,000 clones, 85% to 90% seen once, with roughly a tenth in the top ten. Sequencing was done on a sample of peripheral blood. These receptors all come from a man aged 80 or over with active COVID-19. The conserved cysteine and the conserved F or W are not part of the CDR3 here.

V gene,J gene,CDR3 protein
TRBV7-9,TRBJ1-1,ASSSPLTGGITEAF
TRBV6-5,TRBJ2-7,ASSYNRGYEQY
TRBV5-4,TRBJ2-7,ASSQDYPYSEQY
TRBV3-1/TRBV3-2,TRBJ1-1,ASSQDQAGTEAF
TRBV4-3,TRBJ2-1,ASSQAAVSNNEQF
TRBV6-5,TRBJ2-4,ASSPSRGKNIQY
TRBV30,TRBJ2-2,AWSVLRGGGELF
TRBV5-1,TRBJ1-3,ASSFGPGGNSGNTIY
TRBV6-5,TRBJ1-3,ASRTAGNTIY
TRBV29-1,TRBJ2-7,SVEDTGQLQY
TRBV10-2,TRBJ1-5,ASSAGTGVGSSQPQH
TRBV20-1,TRBJ2-7,SGGFSYEQY
TRBV18,TRBJ2-2,ASSSDLPGTGELF
TRBV19,TRBJ2-7,ASSIAGGLVEQY
TRBV15,TRBJ2-1,ATSLEEQASNEQF
TRBV7-2,TRBJ1-3,ASSLARENTIY
TRBV6-6,TRBJ1-4,ASSWGAGEKLF
TRBV2,TRBJ2-3,ASGQRTSTDTQY
TRBV19,TRBJ1-2,ASSKARTGPSNNYGYT
TRBV19,TRBJ2-3,ASTGVGTGEADTQY
TRBV6-5,TRBJ2-1,ASRRGSGYEQF
TRBV24-1,TRBJ2-1,ATSDPGLVNEQF
TRBV5-1,TRBJ2-7,ASSYSDDRPYEQY
TRBV7-2,TRBJ1-1,ASSPPGVRTGEAF
TRBV7-2,TRBJ2-7,ASSPGTGPYEQY
TRBV5-1,TRBJ2-5,ASSLDSFQETQY
TRBV2,TRBJ2-5,ASSRDRVGGETQY
TRBV28,TRBJ2-7,ASTSGTSGYEQY
TRBV6-1,TRBJ1-2,ASSEAGTGIYGYT
TRBV5-1,TRBJ2-7,ASALRGSEQY
TRBV30,TRBJ1-2,AWSDPGDLYGYT
TRBV6-6,TRBJ2-1,ASSPSGRAYNEQF
TRBV7-8,TRBJ1-6,ASSLGAGYSPLH
TRBV19,TRBJ2-7,ASSKGWTPPEEQY
TRBV7-9,TRBJ2-7,ASSSGLAGPLAYEQY
TRBV5-1,TRBJ2-1,ASSLVRNEQF
TRBV27,TRBJ2-5,ASSSTSGSRQTQY
TRBV7-2,TRBJ2-1,ASSSGSPAGYNEQF
TRBV9,TRBJ2-3,ASSSRTGGSVGDTQY
TRBV9,TRBJ2-7,ASSVEQGGEQY
TRBV7-2,TRBJ2-7,ASRPGQGAYEQY